Each of the 6 T cell receptor beta chains below was sequenced from the same sample in a study of blood T cell repertoires in COVID-19. Libraries were prepared by immunoSEQ multiplex PCR; TCRdb keeps only in-frame clonotypes and omits some of them. The top ten clones hold approximately 5.2% of a sample with roughly 17,000 clones, approximately 89% of them seen once. The sequenced sample was peripheral blood. Receptor source: a human donor in a cohort sampled during active COVID-19.

The V gene is TRBV29-1, the J gene TRBJ1-1, with TRBD1 matching over 7 bases. This CDR3 region has 13 residues. Germline assignment: CDR1 SQVTM and CDR2 ANQGSEA. Unmatched junction bases numbered 5, after V lost 6 bases and J lost 1 base. CDR3 amino acids: CSVTGTANTEAFF. The CDR3 DNA reads as TGCAGCGTGACCGGGACAGCGAACACTGAAGCTTTCTTT.

The table lists this clone with a few counts. This rearrangement joins TRBV3-1 (or the pseudogene TRBV3-2) to TRBJ2-7, with 7 nucleotides matching TRBD1. The CDR3 sequence is 13 residues long. V dropped 4 bases and J dropped 1; count of bases not matched to a gene: 1. Germline V gene lookup returns CDR1 LGHDT and CDR2 YNNKEL (reference sequence). In DNA form, the CDR3 reads TGTGCCAGCAGCCTGGGACAGTCCTACGAGCAGTACTTC. Translated, it gives CASSLGQSYEQYF.

The chain is built from TRBV7-2 and TRBJ2-7; TRBD1 matches at 9 bases. This CDR3 comprises 15 residues. V was pared by 3 bases and J by 7 bases, with 10 bases of the junction left unmatched. The V gene's germline CDR1 is SGHTA and CDR2 FQGNSA. CDR3 DNA sequence: TGTGCCAGCAGCTTGTCGGACAGGGGAGGGAAGGAGCAGTACTTC. Protein sequence: CASSLSDRGGKEQYF.

This clone turned up a few times. The rearrangement joins TRBV15 to TRBJ1-4; TRBD1 agrees at 7 bases. Per the germline V gene, CDR1 is LNHNV and CDR2 is YYDKDF (reference sequence). The CDR3 totals 15 residues. The V segment lost 5 bases and the J segment 5 bases; nucleotides outside the gene matches: 8. The CDR3 bases are TGTGCCACCAGCCGAAAGACAGGGCCAAATGAAAAACTGTTTTTT. Translating it yields CATSRKTGPNEKLFF. Full variable domain (missing parts from reference TRBV15 and TRBJ1-4): DAMVIQNPRYQVTQFGKPVTLSCSQTLNHNVMYWYQQKSSQAPKLLFHYYDKDFNNEADTPDNFQSRRPNTSFCFLDIRSPGLGDTAMYLCATSRKTGPNEKLFFGSGTQLSVL.

This clone was detected once. J is TRBJ1-3 and V is TRBV2; 8 bases fit TRBD1. The CDR3 covers 15 residues. Looked up from germline, CDR1 is SNHLY and CDR2 is FYNNEI. After removal of 5 bases from V and 4 bases from J, the junction contained 7 bases not matched to a gene. The CDR3 nucleotides are TGTGCCAGCAGTAGTACAGGGGGAGGAGGAAACACCATATATTTT. Translating gives CASSSTGGGGNTIYF.

V is TRBV14 and J is TRBJ2-3; D call uncertain. The CDR3 is 14 residues long. The V gene lost 1 base and the J gene lost 5 bases, with 10 bases spanning the gap. In germline, CDR1 is SGHDN, CDR2 FVKESK. The CDR3, as DNA: TGTGCCAGCAGCCAAGGTAGTTTGTTAGATACGCAGTATTTT. This codes for CASSQGSLLDTQYF. The full variable domain, rest sourced from reference TRBV14 and TRBJ2-3, is EAGVTQFPSHSVIEKGQTVTLRCDPISGHDNLYWYRRVMGKEIKFLLHFVKESKQDESGMPNNRFLAERTGGTYSTLKVQPAELEDSGVYFCASSQGSLLDTQYFGPGTRLTVL.